This T cell receptor beta chain was observed in a study of early T cells in non-severe SARS-CoV-2 infection. Study in general: Bulk RNA from unsorted whole blood was sequenced; chains were unpaired.

Overall study results and limits: VDJdb matching, biased toward anti-spike CD8 responses, missed private and CD4 specificities.

Unique molecular identifiers were affixed to single, distinct cDNA molecules. TCRdb independently ran MiXCR on the 5' RACE reads; one entry per CDR3 protein. This sample has about 50,000 distinct CDR3 sequences, with 9.3% found just once. The length of the CDR3 is 16 residues. Per germline, CDR1 LGHNA and CDR2 YSLEER. The V end lost 0 bases, the J end lost 2 bases, and 8 bases lay between the germline ends. Note on this clonotype: As yet, its antigen is unknown.

What was sequenced was whole blood. This TCR came from an adult who was a healthcare worker with PCR-confirmed SARS-CoV-2 infection or an uninfected control (not recorded which). The V and J genes are TRBV4-3 and TRBJ2-6; D might be TRBD1 (5 bases). CDR3 nucleotide sequence: TGCGCCAGCAGCCAAGATGAAGGGGCTGGGGCCAACGTCCTGACTTTC. This sequence encodes CASSQDEGAGANVLTF.